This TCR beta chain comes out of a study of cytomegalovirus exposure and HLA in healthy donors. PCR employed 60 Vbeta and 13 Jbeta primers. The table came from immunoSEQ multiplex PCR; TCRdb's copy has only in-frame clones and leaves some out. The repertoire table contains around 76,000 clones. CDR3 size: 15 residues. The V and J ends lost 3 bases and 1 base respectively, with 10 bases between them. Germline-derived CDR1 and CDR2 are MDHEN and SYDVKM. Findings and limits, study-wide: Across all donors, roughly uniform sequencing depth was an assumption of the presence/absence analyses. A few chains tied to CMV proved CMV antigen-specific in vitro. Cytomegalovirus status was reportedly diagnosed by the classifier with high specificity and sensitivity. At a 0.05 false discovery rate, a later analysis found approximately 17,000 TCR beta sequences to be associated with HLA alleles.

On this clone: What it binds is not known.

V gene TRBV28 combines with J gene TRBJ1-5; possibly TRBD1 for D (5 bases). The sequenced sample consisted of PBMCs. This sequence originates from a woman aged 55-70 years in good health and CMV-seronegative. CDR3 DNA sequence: TGTGCCAGCAGTTTTTCAGGGTACAGCAATCAGCCCCAGCATTTT. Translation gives CASSFSGYSNQPQHF.